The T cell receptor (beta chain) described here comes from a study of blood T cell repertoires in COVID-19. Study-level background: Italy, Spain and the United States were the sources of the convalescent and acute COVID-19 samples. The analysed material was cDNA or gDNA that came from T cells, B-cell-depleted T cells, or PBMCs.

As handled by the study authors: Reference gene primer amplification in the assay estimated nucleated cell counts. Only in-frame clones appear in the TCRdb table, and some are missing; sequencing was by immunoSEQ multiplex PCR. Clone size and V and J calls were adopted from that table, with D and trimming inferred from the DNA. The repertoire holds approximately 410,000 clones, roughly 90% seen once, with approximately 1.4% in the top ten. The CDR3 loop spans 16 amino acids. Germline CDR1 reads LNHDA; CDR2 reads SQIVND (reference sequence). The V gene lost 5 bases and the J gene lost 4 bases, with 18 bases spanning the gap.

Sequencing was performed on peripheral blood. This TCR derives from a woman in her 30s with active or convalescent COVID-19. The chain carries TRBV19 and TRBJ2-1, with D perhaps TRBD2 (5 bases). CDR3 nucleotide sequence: TGTGCCAGTAGTGCGTATTCGGGGTCCCCTTACAATGAGCAGTTCTTC. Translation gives CASSAYSGSPYNEQFF.